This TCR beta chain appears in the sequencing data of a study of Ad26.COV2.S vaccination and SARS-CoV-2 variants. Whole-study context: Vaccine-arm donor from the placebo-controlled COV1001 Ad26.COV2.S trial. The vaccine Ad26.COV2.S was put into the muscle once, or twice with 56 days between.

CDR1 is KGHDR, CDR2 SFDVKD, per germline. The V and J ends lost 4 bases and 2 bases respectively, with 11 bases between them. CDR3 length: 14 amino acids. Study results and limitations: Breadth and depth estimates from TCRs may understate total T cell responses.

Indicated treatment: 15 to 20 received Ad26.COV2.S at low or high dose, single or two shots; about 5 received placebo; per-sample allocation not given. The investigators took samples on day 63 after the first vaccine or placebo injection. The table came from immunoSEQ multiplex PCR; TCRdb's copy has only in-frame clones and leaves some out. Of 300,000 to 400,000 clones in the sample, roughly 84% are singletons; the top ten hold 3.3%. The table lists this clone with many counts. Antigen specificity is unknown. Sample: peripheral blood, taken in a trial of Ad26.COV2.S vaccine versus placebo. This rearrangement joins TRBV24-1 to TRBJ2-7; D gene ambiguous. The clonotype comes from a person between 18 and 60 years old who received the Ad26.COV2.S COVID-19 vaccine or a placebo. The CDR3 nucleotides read TGTGCCACCAGTGAAAACACAGTACCCTACGAGCAGTACTTC. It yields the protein CATSENTVPYEQYF.